This entry lists 29 T cell receptor beta chains sequenced from one sample in a study of blood T cell repertoires in COVID-19. Data came from immunoSEQ multiplex PCR; TCRdb stores just in-frame clones and leaves some out. The profile shows 200,000 to 300,000 clones, approximately 81% of them singletons. The source material was peripheral blood. The receptors come from a man in his sixties with acute or convalescent COVID-19.

The chain recombines TRBV5-6 with TRBJ1-2; 9 bases are shared with TRBD1. The CDR3 length is 14 residues. Unmatched junction bases numbered 4, after V lost 0 bases and J lost 7 bases. From germline, CDR1 is SGHDT and CDR2 YYEEEE. The CDR3 DNA reads TGTGCCAGCAGCTTGGGGGACAGGGTGTTTGGCTACACCTTC. Encoded protein: CASSLGDRVFGYTF.

The CDR3 region has the DNA TGTGCCAGCAGCCTGGGACAGGCCGATACGCAGTATTTT. Protein: CASSLGQADTQYF. The gene calls are TRBV11-2 and TRBJ2-3, with 8 positions matching TRBD1. The V gene's germline CDR1 is SGHAT and CDR2 FQNNGV. The CDR3 covers 13 residues. V was clipped by 5 bases and J by 6 bases; unmatched bases: 4.

The chain uses TRBV7-9 and TRBJ1-6; 7 bases agree with TRBD1. With V trimmed by 5 bases and J by 7 bases, 11 bases remained unmatched. The CDR3 spans 16 residues. Looked up from germline, CDR1 is SEHNR and CDR2 is FQNEAQ (reference sequence). Here the CDR3 DNA reads TGTGCCAGCAGCCCCACAGGGGCGAGGAGAAATTCACCCCTCCACTTT. Translation gives CASSPTGARRNSPLHF.

The chain combines TRBV4-2 with TRBJ2-6, with D unclear. Germline loops: CDR1 LGHNA, CDR2 YNFKEQ. V shed 0 bases and J shed 0 bases, with 9 bases lying between them. This CDR3 is 17 amino acids long. CDR3 bases: TGTGCCAGCAGCCAAGAATGGCAGGTCTCTGGGGCCAACGTCCTGACTTTC. Translation gives CASSQEWQVSGANVLTF.

The chain links TRBV5-1 to TRBJ1-2; 10 bases match TRBD1. V trimming: 3 bases; J trimming: 5 bases; junction bases outside the gene matches: 4. Germline CDR1 SGHRS, CDR2 YFSETQ. CDR3 length: 14 residues. The CDR3 DNA is TGCGCCAGCAGCTCTCCGGGACAGGGGTATGGCTACACCTTC. This encodes CASSSPGQGYGYTF.

The rearrangement joins TRBV13 to TRBJ2-3; 8 positions agree with TRBD2. The CDR3 runs 16 residues. Looked up from germline, CDR1 is PRHDT and CDR2 is FYEKMQ (reference sequence). With V trimmed by 5 bases and J by 0 bases, 7 bases remained unmatched. The CDR3 protein is CASSSRTSHSTDTQYF. CDR3 coding DNA: TGTGCCAGCAGCAGCCGGACTAGCCATAGCACAGATACGCAGTATTTT.

The V call is TRBV29-1, the J call TRBJ2-6; D call uncertain. Germline-derived CDR1 and CDR2 are SQVTM and ANQGSEA. V gave up 3 bases and J gave up 5 bases, with 5 bases separating them. The CDR3 consists of 12 residues. This CDR3 is CSVESWANVLTF. The CDR3 DNA follows: TGCAGCGTTGAGAGCTGGGCCAACGTCCTGACTTTC.

The chain joins TRBV27 to TRBJ2-7; 9 bases fit TRBD2. The ends lost 2 bases at V and 1 base at J; junction bases unmatched: 6. The CDR3 is made up of 16 amino acids. CDR1 is MNHEY and CDR2 is SMNVEV in the germline V gene (reference sequence). DNA of the CDR3: TGTGCCAGCAGTTTAGGGCTAGCGGGAAAGTCCTACGAGCAGTACTTC. As protein: CASSLGLAGKSYEQYF.

The V and J genes are TRBV7-3 and TRBJ2-2; 12 bases are a match to TRBD2. J gave up 2 bases and V 5 bases, and 6 bases lay outside the gene matches. The length of the CDR3 is 17 residues. Per germline, CDR1 SGHTA and CDR2 FQGTGA. The CDR3 sequence is CASSRLLAGGNTGELFF. In nucleotides, the CDR3 is TGTGCCAGCAGCCGTCTACTAGCGGGGGGAAACACCGGGGAGCTGTTTTTT.

The chain uses TRBV29-1 and TRBJ2-1; a possible D gene is TRBD2 (5 bases). Germline values: CDR1 SQVTM, CDR2 ANQGSEA. V lost 7 bases and J lost 4, with 14 bases in between. The CDR3 length is 13 residues. CDR3: CSARGSGYNEQFF. Here the CDR3 DNA reads TGCAGCGCCCGGGGTAGTGGATACAATGAGCAGTTCTTC.

CDR3 DNA sequence: TGTGCCAGCAGTTCGGGACAGGGGCGAACCGGGGAGCTGTTTTTT. Translation gives CASSSGQGRTGELFF. This rearrangement joins TRBV6-5 to TRBJ2-2; 10 nucleotides match TRBD1. Germline lookup yields CDR1 MNHEY and CDR2 SVGAGI. CDR3 length equals 15 residues. After removal of 4 bases from V and 5 bases from J, the junction contained 4 bases not matched to a gene.

This chain joins TRBV7-9 and TRBJ2-5; D possibly corresponds to TRBD1 (6 bases). Germline-derived CDR1 and CDR2 are SEHNR and FQNEAQ (reference sequence). V was clipped by 5 bases and J by 2 bases, with 21 bases between them. The CDR3 covers 17 residues. CDR3 sequence: CASSPQWDNSPQETQYF. CDR3 sequence (DNA): TGTGCCAGCAGCCCGCAATGGGACAATTCTCCTCAAGAGACCCAGTACTTC.

The chain carries TRBV27 and TRBJ2-4, with 8 bases that match TRBD1. V was pared by 5 bases and J by 11 bases, with 11 bases of the junction left unmatched. Germline values: CDR1 MNHEY, CDR2 SMNVEV (reference sequence). CDR3 size: 14 residues. This CDR3 reads CASSPGQGSWVQYF. CDR3 DNA: TGTGCCAGCAGTCCTGGACAGGGTTCGTGGGTTCAGTACTTC.

J is TRBJ2-3 and V is TRBV5-1, with D unclear. Germline V CDR1 and CDR2: SGHRS, YFSETQ. The V and J ends lost 0 bases and 1 base respectively, with 9 bases between them. The length of the CDR3 is 15 residues. CDR3 nucleotide sequence: TGCGCCAGCAGCTTGGGGAGTGTGGGCACAGATACGCAGTATTTT. Translating gives CASSLGSVGTDTQYF.

This clone was counted a single time. The chain employs TRBV7-8 and TRBJ2-3; D call uncertain. Germline V gene data show CDR1 as SGHVS and CDR2 as FQNEAQ. This CDR3 has 15 residues. Trimming shortened V by 4 bases and J by 6 bases, and 17 bases separated the two germline ends. The CDR3 nucleotides read TGTGCCAGCAGCTCCCCCAACTCTGTGTTCGATACGCAGTATTTT. This encodes CASSSPNSVFDTQYF. Supplemented by reference TRBV7-8 and TRBJ2-3, the full variable domain reads GAGVSQSPRYKVAKRGQDVALRCDPISGHVSLFWYQQALGQGPEFLTYFQNEAQLDKSGLPSDRFFAERPEGSVSTLKIQRTQQEDSAVYLCASSSPNSVFDTQYFGPGTRLTVL.

The chain employs TRBV5-1 and TRBJ2-3; TRBD1 matches 11 bases. The CDR3 sequence is 14 residues long. Germline CDR1 SGHRS, CDR2 YFSETQ. The V and J ends lost 4 bases and 5 bases, in that order; junction bases with no gene match: 3. CDR3 coding DNA: TGCGCCAGCAGCCCGGACAGGGGGCAAGATACGCAGTATTTT. Amino acid sequence: CASSPDRGQDTQYF.

This clone was observed a handful of times. The chain uses TRBV5-1 and TRBJ1-2; tentatively, D is TRBD1 (6 bases). CDR3 length: 13 residues. The germline CDR1 and CDR2 sequences are SGHRS and YFSETQ. V lost 1 base, J lost 4 bases, and 8 bases lay in between. The CDR3 DNA follows: TGCGCCAGCAGCTTGACAGGGCGCTATGGCTACACCTTC. Protein product: CASSLTGRYGYTF.

The V gene is TRBV19, the J gene TRBJ1-2; the match to TRBD1 covers 9 bases. The length of the CDR3 is 13 residues. From germline, CDR1 is LNHDA and CDR2 SQIVND (reference sequence). V lost 4 bases and J lost 8; bases outside the gene matches: 5. The DNA for the CDR3 is TGTGCCAGTAGTAGAATACAGGGGGCAGGCTACACCTTC. Its translation is CASSRIQGAGYTF.

This clone has a single count. The CDR3 nucleotides are TGTGCCAGCTCACCACCGGGGGCAGGGGGCATCGGCACAGATACGCAGTATTTT. Its translation: CASSPPGAGGIGTDTQYF. The V gene is TRBV18, the J gene TRBJ2-3, with TRBD1 matching 8 bases. Germline CDR1 KGHSH, CDR2 LQKENI. Losses at the gene ends were 0 bases for V and 1 base for J; bases not matched to a gene: 9. The CDR3 length is 18 residues. The full variable domain, completed using reference TRBV18 and TRBJ2-3, is NAGVMQNPRHLVRRRGQEARLRCSPMKGHSHVYWYRQLPEEGLKFMVYLQKENIIDESGMPKERFSAEFPKEGPSILRIQQVVRGDSAAYFCASSPPGAGGIGTDTQYFGPGTRLTVL.

The V and J genes are TRBV5-6 and TRBJ2-7; perhaps TRBD1 as D (6 bases). This CDR3 comprises 14 residues. Germline values: CDR1 SGHDT, CDR2 YYEEEE. The V end lost 2 bases, the J end lost 2 bases, and 11 bases lay between the germline ends. The CDR3 region has the DNA TGTGCCAGCAGCTTCCCCGGGACAACCTACGAGCAGTACTTC. This translates into CASSFPGTTYEQYF.

The J gene is TRBJ2-1, the V gene TRBV6-5; 7 bases align to TRBD2. The V and J ends lost 0 bases and 10 bases, in that order; junction bases with no gene match: 6. This CDR3 comprises 14 residues. The germline gives CDR1 MNHEY, CDR2 SVGAGI. CDR3 in DNA: TGTGCCAGCAGTTACTCGATACAGCGGGGCGAGCAGTTCTTC. Translation gives CASSYSIQRGEQFF.

The chain couples TRBV29-1 to TRBJ1-2; D might be TRBD1 (6 bases). The CDR3 has 14 residues. Per germline, CDR1 SQVTM and CDR2 ANQGSEA. V lost 8 bases and J lost 5, with 21 bases in between. The CDR3 sequence is CSSATGTGSYGYTF. The CDR3 DNA follows: TGCAGCTCCGCTACAGGTACAGGGAGTTATGGCTACACCTTC.

The chain employs TRBV3-1 (or the pseudogene TRBV3-2) and TRBJ1-1; D is unclear. Germline V gene sequence: CDR1 LGHDT, CDR2 YNNKEL (reference sequence). There are 13 residues in the CDR3. Trimming cost V 7 bases and J 1 base, with 10 bases left between them. The CDR3 DNA reads TGTGCCAGCAACTCCTTCGAGAACACTGAAGCTTTCTTT. Amino acid sequence: CASNSFENTEAFF.

This chain connects TRBV5-1 to TRBJ2-2, with 11 bases identical to TRBD1. This CDR3 spans 15 amino acids. J was trimmed by 6 bases and V by 7 bases; bases with no gene match: 8. The germline V gene has CDR1 SGHRS and CDR2 YFSETQ. The CDR3 loop is CASRGTGGFAGELFF. In DNA, the CDR3 is TGCGCCAGCCGCGGGACAGGGGGTTTTGCCGGGGAGCTGTTTTTT.

The chain uses TRBV4-1 and TRBJ2-4; 12 bases agree with TRBD2. The J segment lost 0 bases and the V segment lost 6 bases, leaving 12 bases of the junction unmatched. CDR1 and CDR2 from the germline V gene are MGHRA and YSYEKL. CDR3 length equals 19 residues. CDR3 nucleotides: TGCGCCAGCAGTTCTAGCGGGAGGGGGCAGGGACTAGCCAAAAACATTCAGTACTTC. Its translation: CASSSSGRGQGLAKNIQYF.

A single count supports this clone. The CDR3 nucleotides read TGTGCCAGCAGCTTGAGCCCGACACAAGGCAGCAATCAGCCCCAGCATTTT. It yields the protein CASSLSPTQGSNQPQHF. The genes are TRBV5-5 and TRBJ1-5; D gene ambiguous. The CDR3 loop spans 17 amino acids. Germline loops: CDR1 SGHKS, CDR2 YYEKEE (reference sequence). V was pared by 1 base and J by 1 base, with 15 bases between.

The J gene is TRBJ2-5, the V gene TRBV5-1; a weak D match, TRBD2 (5 bases). CDR1 and CDR2 from the germline V gene are SGHRS and YFSETQ. Trimming shortened V by 4 bases and J by 3 bases, and 16 bases separated the two germline ends. The CDR3 has 15 residues. The CDR3 spells CASSPIGLTEETQYF. CDR3 DNA: TGCGCCAGCAGCCCGATAGGACTCACGGAAGAGACCCAGTACTTC.

V gene TRBV7-8 combines with J gene TRBJ2-5; D is perhaps TRBD2 (6 bases). Trimming cost V 5 bases and J 2 bases, with 18 bases left between them. This CDR3 spans 16 amino acids. Germline V lookup: CDR1 SGHVS, CDR2 FQNEAQ. The CDR3 region has the DNA TGTGCCAGCAGCAAAATCCGCGGGACTTTACAAGAGACCCAGTACTTC. As protein: CASSKIRGTLQETQYF.

V gene TRBV19 combines with J gene TRBJ1-5; the D gene is possibly TRBD1 (5 bases). The CDR3 is made up of 13 amino acids. The germline V and J ends were trimmed by 5 bases and 4 bases, with 9 bases remaining between them. Germline assignment: CDR1 LNHDA and CDR2 SQIVND (reference sequence). The CDR3 loop is CASSLPGNQPQHF. For the CDR3, the DNA is TGTGCCAGTAGTCTGCCAGGGAATCAGCCCCAGCATTTT.